This T cell receptor beta chain was retrieved from a study of blood T cell repertoires in COVID-19. Study context: Sources were T cells, B-cell-depleted T cells, or PBMCs; the material itself was cDNA or gDNA.

Only in-frame clones appear in the TCRdb table, and some are missing; sequencing was by immunoSEQ multiplex PCR. Of approximately 280,000 clones listed, approximately 92% are singletons. Germline loops: CDR1 LGHNA, CDR2 YNFKEQ. The CDR3 is 15 residues long. Trimming cost V 0 bases and J 4 bases; bases outside gene matches: 3. Enrolled during active infection, Seattle patients were then followed longitudinally. This chain links TRBV4-2 with TRBJ2-1; 7 bases match TRBD1. The TCR sequence derives from a woman younger than 45 with COVID-19, enrolled during active disease. The sequencing sample was made of peripheral blood. Here the CDR3 reads CASSQDRDSYNEQFF. The CDR3 DNA sequence: TGTGCCAGCAGCCAAGACCGGGACAGTTACAATGAGCAGTTCTTC.